This entry is about one TCR beta chain. The antigen is unknown. The data were taken from a study of cytomegalovirus exposure and HLA in healthy donors. Study outcomes and limitations: There were some public TCRs occurring in many donors, but most TCR sequences were rare.

PCR was performed using 60 Vbeta and 13 Jbeta primers. Only in-frame clones appear in the TCRdb table, and some are missing; sequencing was by immunoSEQ multiplex PCR. This table holds 100,000 to 150,000 clones, less than 85% found once. The V and J ends lost 3 bases and 3 bases respectively, with 18 bases between them. CDR3 length: 16 residues. Germline V gives CDR1 SGHVS, CDR2 FQNEAQ. The TCR comes from a man aged 35 to 55 in good health and CMV-seronegative. The source material was PBMCs. J is TRBJ2-7 and V is TRBV7-8; D is undetermined. CDR3 DNA sequence: TGTGCCAGCAGCTTTCCTCCCAGGCGAGACCGCTACGAGCAGTACTTC. It translates to CASSFPPRRDRYEQYF. Combining the CDR3 with reference TRBV7-8 and TRBJ2-7 gives the whole variable domain GAGVSQSPRYKVAKRGQDVALRCDPISGHVSLFWYQQALGQGPEFLTYFQNEAQLDKSGLPSDRFFAERPEGSVSTLKIQRTQQEDSAVYLCASSFPPRRDRYEQYFGPGTRLTVT.